This T cell receptor beta chain was recorded in a study of vaccination and CD4 T cells after COVID-19. Findings of the study overall: Median about 90% of reactive clones detected in convalescent patients emerged only post-vaccination.

Sequencing of the DNA from cultured CD4+ T cells was carried out with the Oncomine TCR Beta short-read assay. TCRdb itself ran the PCR reads through MiXCR, one entry per CDR3 protein. This table holds around 6,000 distinct CDR3 sequences, around 44% found once. This clonotype was counted a few times. Its antigen is unknown. Treatment indicated: roughly 10-day PBMC culture with coronavirus spike peptide pools or control peptides (ViraFEST assay). This CDR3 region has 12 residues. Germline V CDR1 and CDR2: DFQATT, SNEGSKA (reference sequence). The V and J ends lost 6 bases and 4 bases, in that order; junction bases with no gene match: 3.

This TCR was recovered from a human donor who had recovered from COVID-19. V usage is TRBV20-1 and J usage is TRBJ2-1; 7 positions agree with TRBD1. Sequenced: CD4+ T cells from blood, cultured in vitro. This CDR3 reads CSAPDRYNEQFF. The CDR3 DNA reads TGCAGTGCACCGGACAGGTACAATGAGCAGTTCTTC.